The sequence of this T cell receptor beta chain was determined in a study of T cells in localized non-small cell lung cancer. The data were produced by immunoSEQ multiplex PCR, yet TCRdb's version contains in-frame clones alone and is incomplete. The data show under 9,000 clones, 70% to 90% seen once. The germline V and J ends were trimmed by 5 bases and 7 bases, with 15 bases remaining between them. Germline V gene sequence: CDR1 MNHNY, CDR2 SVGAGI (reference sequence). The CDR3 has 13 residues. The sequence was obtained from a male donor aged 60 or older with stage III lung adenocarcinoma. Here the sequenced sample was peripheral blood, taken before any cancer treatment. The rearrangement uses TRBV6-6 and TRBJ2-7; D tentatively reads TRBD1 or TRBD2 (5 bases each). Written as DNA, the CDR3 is TGTGCCAGCAGTCCCGGGACCTCCGGGGAGCAGTACTTC. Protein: CASSPGTSGEQYF.